This T cell receptor (beta chain) was captured by sequencing in a study of shared clonotypes between healthy human individuals. Every subset had its genomic DNA shared out evenly among several immunoSEQ plates. In the original analysis: Without quality scores, immunoSEQ junctional reads could not be filtered like full-length reads. Clones were read by immunoSEQ multiplex PCR, and TCRdb kept only the in-frame ones, dropping some. The V and J calls and the clone size are those of that table, but D and trimming were determined from the DNA. The data show around 2,000,000 clones, about 93% seen once. The naive CD8 subset, CD45RO-negative cells positively selected for CCR7, excluded terminally differentiated effector memory CD45RA+ cells. Sequenced sample: naive CD8+ T cells from PBMCs. The origin of this receptor is a man aged 18 to 29 in good health. Some clones in this sample may be carry-over from other donors' samples.

CDR3 protein: CASSVAREIGNEQFF. CDR3 coding DNA: TGTGCCAGCAGCGTAGCGAGGGAGATTGGCAATGAGCAGTTCTTC. The V gene is TRBV9, the J gene TRBJ2-1, with D possibly being TRBD2 (5 bases). The CDR3 spans 15 residues. Germline CDR1 SGDLS, CDR2 YYNGEE. V lost 0 bases and J lost 6, with 13 bases in between.